This is a list of T cell receptor beta chains from one sample in a study of blood T cells in healthy people across ages. A single record per CDR3 protein comes from TCRdb applying MiXCR to the 5' RACE reads. Among around 1,600,000 distinct CDR3 sequences, about 45% were seen once, and the ten largest hold around 4%. The sequencing input was blood. Source of these receptors: a young woman in good health. Both conserved end residues are part of each CDR3. The order of the fields is J gene, clone size, D gene, V gene, CDR3 protein, CDR3 DNA. D genes are given only for firm matches. Clone size is shown for a subset of rows, as once, few, many or a class of expanded clone.

>TRBJ2-7|few|TRBD1|TRBV5-1
CASSKGTGVIYEQYF
TGCGCCAGCAGCAAAGGGACAGGGGTTATCTACGAGCAGTACTTC
>TRBJ1-5|-|-|TRBV18
CASSPGQRKFQPQHF
TGTGCCAGCTCACCGGGACAAAGGAAATTTCAGCCCCAGCATTTT
>TRBJ1-5|-|TRBD1|TRBV6-1
CASGGTGFNQPQHF
TGTGCCAGCGGCGGGACAGGCTTCAATCAGCCCCAGCATTTT
>TRBJ2-2|-|-|TRBV12-3/TRBV12-4
CASSFYPLTTGELFF
TGTGCCAGCAGTTTTTATCCTCTCACCACCGGGGAGCTGTTTTTT
>TRBJ2-2|-|-|TRBV28
CASRLPPRGPPGELFF
TGTGCCAGCAGACTCCCGCCTAGAGGGCCCCCCGGGGAGCTGTTTTTT
>TRBJ2-7|few|-|TRBV4-3
CASSQRRDAYYEQYF
TGCGCCAGCAGCCAAAGACGGGACGCCTACTACGAGCAGTACTTC
>TRBJ1-1|-|-|TRBV5-1
CASSLKTGSQNTEAFF
TGCGCCAGCAGCCTTAAAACCGGGAGCCAGAACACTGAAGCTTTCTTT
>TRBJ2-3|few|TRBD2|TRBV13
CASSSSGTSGGTDTQYF
TGTGCCAGCAGCTCCTCCGGGACTAGCGGGGGGACAGATACGCAGTATTTT
>TRBJ1-2|few|-|TRBV29-1
CSVEGQTRYTF
TGCAGCGTTGAAGGGCAGACCCGCTACACCTTC
>TRBJ2-1|few|TRBD2|TRBV5-1
CASSLAGLAGGSSYNEQFF
TGCGCCAGCAGCTTGGCGGGACTAGCGGGGGGCAGCTCCTACAATGAGCAGTTCTTC
>TRBJ2-2|-|-|TRBV20-1
CSARNSPRELFF
TGCAGTGCTAGAAACTCGCCGAGGGAGCTGTTTTTT
>TRBJ2-5|-|-|TRBV29-1
CGVLTGSVAQYF
TGCGGCGTTTTGACGGGGAGCGTGGCCCAGTACTTC
>TRBJ1-2|-|-|TRBV29-1
CSAKLPGTYGYTF
TGCAGCGCCAAGTTGCCAGGGACCTATGGCTACACCTTC
>TRBJ1-4|-|-|TRBV7-9
CASRPQGPNEKLFF
TGTGCCAGCAGACCTCAGGGACCCAATGAAAAACTGTTTTTT
>TRBJ2-1|-|-|TRBV20-1
CSARDRYRGIRNEQFF
TGCAGTGCTAGAGATCGTTATAGGGGGATTCGGAATGAGCAGTTCTTC
>TRBJ1-6|few|-|TRBV2
CASSNTGTSYNSPLHF
TGTGCCAGCAGTAACACCGGGACATCTTATAATTCACCCCTCCACTTT
>TRBJ2-1|few|-|TRBV7-8
CASSVLGDTSSYNEQFF
TGTGCCAGCAGCGTTTTAGGGGATACAAGCTCCTACAATGAGCAGTTCTTC
>TRBJ2-1|-|-|TRBV6-2/TRBV6-3
CASITLGSKGYNEQFF
TGTGCCAGCATCACCCTGGGCTCAAAGGGTTACAATGAGCAGTTCTTC
>TRBJ2-1|-|-|TRBV20-1
CSARSAGASSYNEQFF
TGCAGTGCTAGATCCGCGGGGGCTAGTTCCTACAATGAGCAGTTCTTC
>TRBJ2-4|-|-|TRBV12-3/TRBV12-4
CASSPTGRGFKNIQYF
TGTGCCAGCAGCCCCACGGGGCGAGGATTCAAAAACATTCAGTACTTC
>TRBJ2-7|-|-|TRBV7-2
CASSMAQYF
TGTGCCAGCAGCATGGCGCAGTACTTC
>TRBJ2-1|-|TRBD2|TRBV10-3
CAISDSGSGAEQFF
TGTGCCATCAGCGATAGCGGGAGTGGTGCTGAGCAGTTCTTC
>TRBJ2-3|-|-|TRBV7-9
CASSLVLSRITQYF
TGTGCCAGCAGCTTAGTTCTCAGCCGGATTACGCAGTATTTT
>TRBJ2-7|-|TRBD2|TRBV4-3
CASSQDRGGRFRNEQYF
TGCGCCAGCAGCCAAGATAGGGGCGGGAGGTTTCGCAACGAGCAGTACTTC
>TRBJ1-2|-|-|TRBV10-3
CAISESIIGDYGYTF
TGTGCCATCAGTGAGTCGATAATCGGGGACTATGGCTACACCTTC
>TRBJ1-2|few|TRBD1|TRBV4-1
CASSPLTGRNGYTF
TGCGCCAGCAGCCCTCTGACAGGGCGGAATGGCTACACCTTC
>TRBJ2-3|-|-|TRBV20-1
CSARWAGAGTDTQYF
TGCAGTGCTAGATGGGCAGGGGCTGGCACAGATACGCAGTATTTT
>TRBJ2-5|few|-|TRBV6-2/TRBV6-3
CASSYVRTYQETQYF
TGTGCCAGCAGTTACGTCCGGACGTACCAAGAGACCCAGTACTTC
>TRBJ2-5|few|-|TRBV29-1
CSVVRHVTETQYF
TGCAGCGTTGTAAGACACGTCACGGAGACCCAGTACTTC
>TRBJ1-2|-|-|TRBV7-2
CASSLGDSAFYGYTF
TGTGCCAGCAGCTTAGGCGACAGCGCATTCTATGGCTACACCTTC
>TRBJ2-2|-|TRBD1|TRBV7-8
CASSGRTGNTGELFF
TGTGCCAGCAGCGGACGGACAGGGAACACCGGGGAGCTGTTTTTT
>TRBJ2-1|-|TRBD2|TRBV20-1
CSARRRTSGTGEQFF
TGCAGTGCTAGGAGAAGGACTAGCGGGACCGGTGAGCAGTTCTTC
>TRBJ1-5|-|TRBD1|TRBV2
CASTGQGLNQPQHF
TGTGCCAGCACCGGACAGGGACTCAACCAGCCCCAGCATTTT
>TRBJ2-5|-|-|TRBV5-1
CASSSTRALAQETQYF
TGCGCCAGCAGCTCGACCAGGGCATTGGCTCAAGAGACCCAGTACTTC
>TRBJ1-4|few|-|TRBV30
CAWRRGFNEKLFF
TGTGCCTGGAGAAGGGGCTTTAATGAAAAACTGTTTTTT
>TRBJ1-1|few|-|TRBV6-5
CASSYSQGVNTEAFF
TGTGCCAGCAGTTACTCACAGGGCGTGAACACTGAAGCTTTCTTT
>TRBJ2-1|-|-|TRBV4-3
CASSQVASNEQFF
TGCGCCAGCAGCCAAGTCGCTAGCAATGAGCAGTTCTTC
>TRBJ2-5|-|-|TRBV7-2
CASSLDGGLPYF
TGTGCCAGCAGCTTAGACGGGGGCCTGCCGTACTTC
>TRBJ2-5|few|-|TRBV20-1
CSARERLTTQETQYF
TGCAGTGCTAGAGAACGGCTGACAACTCAAGAGACCCAGTACTTC
>TRBJ2-7|-|-|TRBV11-2
CASSSPIRLYYEQYF
TGTGCCAGCAGCTCCCCAATCCGACTGTACTACGAGCAGTACTTC
>TRBJ1-5|few|-|TRBV5-8
CASSSTGIGQPQHF
TGTGCCAGCAGTTCTACAGGGATTGGTCAGCCCCAGCATTTT
>TRBJ2-3|-|-|TRBV7-2
CASSWGSKDTQYF
TGTGCCAGCAGCTGGGGTTCTAAAGATACGCAGTATTTT
>TRBJ2-7|-|TRBD2|TRBV13
CASSLGTSGGSSYEQYF
TGTGCCAGCAGCTTAGGGACTAGCGGGGGTAGCTCCTACGAGCAGTACTTC
>TRBJ2-7|-|-|TRBV29-1
CSVALATFSYEQYF
TGCAGCGTTGCCCTAGCGACCTTCTCCTACGAGCAGTACTTC
>TRBJ2-1|-|-|TRBV7-8
CASSSLSARSRPKQFF
TGTGCCAGCAGCTCCTTGAGCGCTCGCTCTAGACCTAAGCAGTTCTTC
>TRBJ2-3|-|-|TRBV21-1
CASSTVRGGTDTQYF
TGTGCCAGCAGCACCGTCAGGGGAGGGACAGATACGCAGTATTTT
>TRBJ2-2|-|-|TRBV7-2
CASSRQPSTGELFF
TGTGCCAGCAGCCGCCAGCCGAGCACCGGGGAGCTGTTTTTT
>TRBJ2-7|few|-|TRBV29-1
CSVGGDGSYEQYF
TGCAGCGTTGGGGGCGACGGCTCCTACGAGCAGTACTTC